This passage covers 25 T cell receptor beta chains from one sample sequenced in a study of pediatric ulcerative colitis. Repertoires were generated with immunoSEQ multiplex PCR, while TCRdb's copy carries only in-frame clones and drops some. The top ten clones hold about 3.5% of a sample with 55,000 to 75,000 clones, approximately 87% of them seen once. Input material: blood. These receptors came from a boy between 5 and 17 years old with severe ulcerative colitis.

This clone was counted once. The V and J genes are TRBV27 and TRBJ2-7; 9 positions match TRBD2. The trim removed 2 bases at V and 2 bases at J, leaving 4 bases unmatched. This CDR3 is built from 15 residues. Germline CDR1 reads MNHEY; CDR2 reads SMNVEV (reference sequence). The CDR3 loop reads CASSLVASGAYEQYF. CDR3 DNA: TGTGCCAGCAGTTTAGTGGCTAGCGGGGCCTACGAGCAGTACTTC.

The chain recombines TRBV19 with TRBJ2-1; TRBD2 matches at 10 bases. The V and J ends lost 8 bases and 3 bases, in that order; junction bases with no gene match: 7. This CDR3 is 15 amino acids long. The germline V gene encodes CDR1 LNHDA and CDR2 SQIVND (reference sequence). The CDR3 spells CASEGVAGGYNEQFF. As DNA, the CDR3 is TGTGCCAGTGAGGGGGTAGCGGGAGGCTACAATGAGCAGTTCTTC. The entire variable domain, with the rest obtained from reference TRBV19 and TRBJ2-1, is as follows: DGGITQSPKYLFRKEGQNVTLSCEQNLNHDAMYWYRQDPGQGLRLIYYSQIVNDFQKGDIAEGYSVSREKKESFPLTVTSAQKNPTAFYLCASEGVAGGYNEQFFGPGTRLTVL.

V usage is TRBV2 and J usage is TRBJ2-1; 11 bases are shared with TRBD2. The germline gives CDR1 SNHLY, CDR2 FYNNEI. The CDR3 extends over 16 amino acids. The ends lost 1 base at V and 7 bases at J; junction bases unmatched: 6. The CDR3 loop is CASSEVLAGGANEQFF. The CDR3 DNA sequence: TGTGCCAGCAGTGAAGTTTTAGCGGGAGGGGCGAATGAGCAGTTCTTC. Using reference TRBV2 and TRBJ2-1 for the parts outside the CDR3, the full variable domain is EPEVTQTPSHQVTQMGQEVILRCVPISNHLYFYWYRQILGQKVEFLVSFYNNEISEKSEIFDDQFSVERPDGSNFTLKIRSTKLEDSAMYFCASSEVLAGGANEQFFGPGTRLTVL.

The count of this clone is one. V gene TRBV6-1 combines with J gene TRBJ2-1; a possible D gene is TRBD2 (5 bases). V was shortened by 0 bases and J by 5 bases, with 5 bases between the two germline ends. The germline gives CDR1 MNHNS, CDR2 SASEGT. The CDR3 contains 13 residues. CDR3 loop: CASSEAGDNEQFF. As DNA, the CDR3 is TGTGCCAGCAGTGAAGCCGGGGACAATGAGCAGTTCTTC.

The chain employs TRBV18 and TRBJ2-1, with no clear D. V was trimmed by 0 bases and J by 8 bases, leaving 5 bases between them. The CDR3 contains 12 residues. Looked up from germline, CDR1 is KGHSH and CDR2 is LQKENI. CDR3 DNA: TGTGCCAGCTCACCACCGAGTTATGAGCAGTTCTTC. Protein sequence: CASSPPSYEQFF.

CDR3: CASSLLGLAGLSYNEQFF. The CDR3 bases are TGTGCCAGCAGTTTATTGGGACTAGCGGGACTCTCCTACAATGAGCAGTTCTTC. The V call is TRBV27, the J call TRBJ2-1; 13 bases are shared with TRBD2. The CDR3 contains 18 residues. Germline CDR1 reads MNHEY; CDR2 reads SMNVEV (reference sequence). With 1 base clipped from V and 0 bases from J, the junction kept 3 bases outside the gene matches.

This chain's CDR3 is CSVEEGLRETQYF. CDR3 bases: TGCAGCGTTGAAGAGGGATTGAGGGAGACCCAGTACTTC. The chain carries TRBV29-1 and TRBJ2-5, with D unclear. Germline CDR1 is SQVTM and CDR2 is ANQGSEA. The germline V and J ends were trimmed by 0 bases and 5 bases, with 10 bases remaining between them. The CDR3 has 13 residues.

The chain joins TRBV7-2 to TRBJ2-7; no clear D gene. The V end was cut by 1 base, the J end by 2 bases, with 3 bases between. Germline values: CDR1 SGHTA, CDR2 FQGNSA. CDR3 length equals 12 residues. CDR3 region: CASSLVTYEQYF. As DNA, the CDR3 is TGTGCCAGCAGCTTAGTGACCTACGAGCAGTACTTC.

The J gene is TRBJ1-2, the V gene TRBV4-3; D uncertain. V was cut by 0 bases and J by 8 bases, with 16 bases left in between. This CDR3 spans 15 amino acids. Germline V CDR1 and CDR2: LGHNA, YSLEER. The CDR3 DNA follows: TGCGCCAGCAGCCAAGATCAGAGAGGCCTCGGCGGCTACACCTTC. This sequence encodes CASSQDQRGLGGYTF.

The V call is TRBV10-3, the J call TRBJ2-1; D is uncertain. Germline V gene lookup returns CDR1 ENHRY and CDR2 SYGVKD. CDR3 length equals 13 residues. The V end lost 3 bases, the J end lost 13 bases, and 16 bases lay between the germline ends. The CDR3 reads CAISETPLGLQFF. DNA of the CDR3: TGTGCCATCAGTGAAACCCCCCTAGGATTACAGTTCTTC.

CDR3 in amino acids: CSVEVARGTSYEQYF. Written as DNA, the CDR3 is TGCAGCGTTGAAGTGGCTAGAGGGACTTCCTACGAGCAGTACTTC. The V gene is TRBV29-1, the J gene TRBJ2-7; the D gene is possibly TRBD2 (6 bases). The V gene lost 1 base and the J gene lost 1 base, with 14 bases spanning the gap. The CDR3 consists of 15 residues. Germline V CDR1 and CDR2: SQVTM, ANQGSEA.

The chain's CDR3 is CASSEIRTAVSYEQYF. CDR3 DNA: TGTGCCAGCAGTGAGATCCGGACAGCCGTCTCCTACGAGCAGTACTTC. The chain recombines TRBV2 with TRBJ2-7, with a weak D call TRBD1 (6 bases). Per germline, CDR1 SNHLY and CDR2 FYNNEI. There are 16 residues in the CDR3. Trimming removed 3 bases at V and 0 bases at J, with 15 bases between.

The V call is TRBV25-1, the J call TRBJ2-3, with 8 nucleotides matching TRBD2. Germline lookup yields CDR1 MGHDK and CDR2 SYGVNS. Trimming cost V 4 bases and J 4 bases; bases outside gene matches: 7. The CDR3 has 15 amino acids. The chain's CDR3 is CASSAGAGAADTQYF. For the CDR3, the DNA is TGTGCCAGCAGTGCCGGAGCGGGAGCCGCAGATACGCAGTATTTT.

J is TRBJ2-1 and V is TRBV6-6; D unresolved. V lost 0 bases, J lost 7 bases, and 4 bases lay in between. The V gene's germline CDR1 is MNHNY and CDR2 SVGAGI (reference sequence). The CDR3 has 12 residues. CDR3 bases: TGTGCCAGCAGTTACTCGGGGAATGAGCAGTTCTTC. Its protein product is CASSYSGNEQFF.

The V and J genes are TRBV6-4 and TRBJ2-5; D is unresolved. V gave up 0 bases and J gave up 2 bases, with 16 bases separating them. Per germline, CDR1 MRHNA and CDR2 SNTAGT. The CDR3 spans 17 residues. The CDR3 DNA follows: TGTGCCAGCAGTGACTCGAGGAATTCACCGCCACAAGAGACCCAGTACTTC. This translates into CASSDSRNSPPQETQYF.

The J gene is TRBJ1-1, the V gene TRBV25-1; D possibly corresponds to TRBD1 (6 bases). This CDR3 region has 13 residues. Germline-derived CDR1 and CDR2 are MGHDK and SYGVNS. V lost 8 bases to trimming and J lost 2 bases, with 12 bases between them. Here the CDR3 DNA reads TGTGCCAGCCAGGGGTGGGGAAACACTGAAGCTTTCTTT. This sequence encodes CASQGWGNTEAFF. The complete variable domain, with remaining parts taken from reference TRBV25-1 and TRBJ1-1, reads EADIYQTPRYLVIGTGKKITLECSQTMGHDKMYWYQQDPGMELHLIHYSYGVNSTEKGDLSSESTVSRIRTEHFPLTLESARPSHTSQYLCASQGWGNTEAFFGQGTRLTVV.

This chain uses TRBV30 with TRBJ1-4; the D is unclear. The V gene lost 1 base and the J gene lost 2 bases, with 8 bases spanning the gap. The germline gives CDR1 GTSNPN, CDR2 SVGIG (reference sequence). CDR3 length: 14 amino acids. This CDR3 reads CAWSGTATNEKLFF. The CDR3 nucleotides read TGTGCCTGGAGTGGAACAGCCACTAATGAAAAACTGTTTTTT.

The chain is built from TRBV6-1 and TRBJ2-3, with 8 bases aligning to TRBD2. Germline CDR1 reads MNHNS; CDR2 reads SASEGT. V shed 4 bases, J shed 5 bases, and the junction held 14 bases outside the gene matches. The CDR3 has 17 amino acids. The DNA for the CDR3 is TGTGCCAGCAGTGGTACTAGCGGTACCCGGGGTTTAGATACGCAGTATTTT. This codes for CASSGTSGTRGLDTQYF.

This clone has only one observation. This chain uses TRBV7-2 with TRBJ2-5; tentatively, D is TRBD2 (6 bases). CDR1 is SGHTA, CDR2 FQGNSA, per germline. CDR3 size: 15 residues. The V gene lost 5 bases and the J gene lost 2 bases, with 15 bases spanning the gap. CDR3 nucleotides: TGTGCCAGCAGCCCCCCACTAGCACAACAAGAGACCCAGTACTTC. It codes for CASSPPLAQQETQYF.

This clone was detected a few times. The chain has TRBV4-3 and TRBJ1-2; 8 bases line up with TRBD1. V lost 5 bases to trimming and J lost 0 bases; unmatched junction nucleotides: 8. The germline gives CDR1 LGHNA, CDR2 YSLEER. This CDR3 is built from 16 residues. The CDR3 DNA reads as TGCGCCAGCAGCTCCCCTTGGACAGGGCCTAACTATGGCTACACCTTC. It specifies CASSSPWTGPNYGYTF.

V and J are TRBV27 and TRBJ2-1; TRBD1 might be the D (6 bases). The CDR3 runs 15 residues. Germline V gives CDR1 MNHEY, CDR2 SMNVEV (reference sequence). The germline V and J ends were trimmed by 2 bases and 3 bases, with 11 bases remaining between them. This CDR3 is CASSLQGPLYNEQFF. The CDR3 bases are TGTGCCAGCAGTTTACAGGGGCCACTCTACAATGAGCAGTTCTTC.

The V and J genes are TRBV7-2 and TRBJ2-6; D may be TRBD1 (5 bases). The CDR3 length is 15 residues. Germline CDR1 and CDR2: SGHTA and FQGNSA. Trimming stripped 4 bases from V and 4 bases from J, with 11 bases between. In DNA form, the CDR3 reads TGTGCCAGCAGCTCCACAGGTTCGGGGGCCAACGTCCTGACTTTC. This encodes CASSSTGSGANVLTF.

The CDR3 DNA follows: TGTGCCAGCAGTGACAATCTGGCAGGGGGAGATGAGGCCGGGGAGCTGTTTTTT. Translation: CASSDNLAGGDEAGELFF. The chain links TRBV25-1 to TRBJ2-2, with 7 bases aligning to TRBD1. V was pared by 3 bases and J by 6 bases, with 16 bases of the junction left unmatched. The CDR3 is 18 residues long. Germline-derived CDR1 and CDR2 are MGHDK and SYGVNS.

Only a few counts were recorded for this clone. The V gene is TRBV19, the J gene TRBJ1-1; D gene unclear. Trimming removed 6 bases from V and 5 bases from J, with 22 bases in between. The length of the CDR3 is 16 residues. The germline V gene has CDR1 LNHDA and CDR2 SQIVND (reference sequence). The CDR3: CASSPSGEGRGTEAFF. The CDR3 nucleotides are TGTGCCAGTAGCCCGAGCGGAGAAGGGAGAGGGACTGAAGCTTTCTTT.

The chain has TRBV10-3 and TRBJ2-3, with no clear D. The germline V and J ends were trimmed by 3 bases and 0 bases, with 7 bases remaining between them. Germline CDR1 reads ENHRY; CDR2 reads SYGVKD. This CDR3 comprises 14 residues. CDR3 protein: CAISDKGSTDTQYF. CDR3 coding DNA: TGTGCCATCAGTGATAAGGGAAGCACAGATACGCAGTATTTT.